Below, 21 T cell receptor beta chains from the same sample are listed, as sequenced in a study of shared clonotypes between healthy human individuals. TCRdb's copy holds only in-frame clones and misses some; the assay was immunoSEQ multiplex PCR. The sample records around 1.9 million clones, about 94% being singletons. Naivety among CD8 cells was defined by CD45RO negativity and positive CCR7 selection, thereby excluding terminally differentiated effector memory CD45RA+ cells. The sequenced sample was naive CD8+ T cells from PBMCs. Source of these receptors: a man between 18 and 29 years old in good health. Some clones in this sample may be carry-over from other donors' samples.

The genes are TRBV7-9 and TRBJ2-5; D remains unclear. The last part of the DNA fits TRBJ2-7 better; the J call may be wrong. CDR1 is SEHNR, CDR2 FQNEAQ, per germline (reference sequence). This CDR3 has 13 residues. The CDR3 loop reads CASSLPGHYEQYF. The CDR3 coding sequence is TGTGCCAGCAGCTTACCTGGCCACTACGAGCAGTACTTC.

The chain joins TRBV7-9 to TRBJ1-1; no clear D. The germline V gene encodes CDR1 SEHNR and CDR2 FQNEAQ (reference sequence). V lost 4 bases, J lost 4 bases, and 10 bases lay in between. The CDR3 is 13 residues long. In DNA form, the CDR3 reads TGTGCCAGCAGCTCCAAGGGTTCCACTGAAGCTTTCTTT. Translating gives CASSSKGSTEAFF. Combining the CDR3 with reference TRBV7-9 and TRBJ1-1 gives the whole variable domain DTGVSQNPRHKITKRGQNVTFRCDPISEHNRLYWYRQTLGQGPEFLTYFQNEAQLEKSRLLSDRFSAERPKGSFSTLEIQRTEQGDSAMYLCASSSKGSTEAFFGQGTRLTVV.

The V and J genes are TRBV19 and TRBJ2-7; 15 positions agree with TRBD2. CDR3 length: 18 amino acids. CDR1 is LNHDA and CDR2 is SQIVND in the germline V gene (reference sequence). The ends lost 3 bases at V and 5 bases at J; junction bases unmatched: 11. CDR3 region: CASSIGAGLAGGRDEQYF. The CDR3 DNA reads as TGTGCCAGTAGTATTGGTGCAGGACTAGCGGGAGGGCGAGACGAGCAGTACTTC.

DNA of the CDR3: TGCGCCAGCAGCCAAGCGGGATGGACCGGGGAGCTGTTTTTT. Its protein product is CASSQAGWTGELFF. The rearrangement links TRBV4-3 to TRBJ2-2; a possible D gene is TRBD2 (5 bases). The CDR3 extends over 14 amino acids. V was clipped by 1 base and J by 5 bases, with 8 bases between them. Germline-derived CDR1 and CDR2 are LGHNA and YSLEER.

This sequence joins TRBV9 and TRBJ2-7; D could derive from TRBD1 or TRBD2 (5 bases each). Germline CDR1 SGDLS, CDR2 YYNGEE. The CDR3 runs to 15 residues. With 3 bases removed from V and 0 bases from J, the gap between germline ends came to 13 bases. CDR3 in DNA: TGTGCCAGCAGCGCCGAGGACGGGGCCTCCTACGAGCAGTACTTC. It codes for CASSAEDGASYEQYF.

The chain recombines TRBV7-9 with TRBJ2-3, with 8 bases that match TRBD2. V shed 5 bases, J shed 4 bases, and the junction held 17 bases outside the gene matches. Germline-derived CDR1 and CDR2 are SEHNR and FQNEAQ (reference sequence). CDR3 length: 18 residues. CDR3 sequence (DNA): TGTGCCAGCAGCAGCCCCTCCCCCCGGGAGGGCACGGCAGATACGCAGTATTTT. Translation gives CASSSPSPREGTADTQYF. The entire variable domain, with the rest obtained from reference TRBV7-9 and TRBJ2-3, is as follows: DTGVSQNPRHKITKRGQNVTFRCDPISEHNRLYWYRQTLGQGPEFLTYFQNEAQLEKSRLLSDRFSAERPKGSFSTLEIQRTEQGDSAMYLCASSSPSPREGTADTQYFGPGTRLTVL.

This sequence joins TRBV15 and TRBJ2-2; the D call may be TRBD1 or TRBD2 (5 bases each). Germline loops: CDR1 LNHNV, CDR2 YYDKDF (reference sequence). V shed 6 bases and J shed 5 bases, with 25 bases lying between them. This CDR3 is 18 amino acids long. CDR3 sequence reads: CATSPNPGWGEGTGELFF. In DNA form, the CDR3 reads TGTGCCACCAGTCCGAACCCCGGGTGGGGAGAGGGGACCGGGGAGCTGTTTTTT.

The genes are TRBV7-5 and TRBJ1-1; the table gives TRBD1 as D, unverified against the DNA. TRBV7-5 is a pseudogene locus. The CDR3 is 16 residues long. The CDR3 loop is CVRSLAPGQGASEAFF. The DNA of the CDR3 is TGTGTCAGAAGCTTAGCCCCGGGACAGGGGGCGTCGGAAGCTTTCTTT.

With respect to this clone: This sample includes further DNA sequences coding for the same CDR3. This CDR3 is CSASDSYEQYF. CDR3 sequence (DNA): TGCAGTGCTAGCGACTCTTACGAGCAGTACTTC. The chain employs TRBV20-1 and TRBJ2-7; D unclear. V was clipped by 3 bases and J by 4 bases, with 7 bases between them. Per germline, CDR1 DFQATT and CDR2 SNEGSKA (reference sequence). The CDR3 totals 11 residues.

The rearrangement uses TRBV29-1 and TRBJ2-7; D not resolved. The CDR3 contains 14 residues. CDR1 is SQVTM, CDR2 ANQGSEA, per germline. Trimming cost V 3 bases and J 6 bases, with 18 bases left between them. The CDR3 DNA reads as TGCAGCGTTGACCTCGACACAGTCCCGGGCGAGCAGTACTTC. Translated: CSVDLDTVPGEQYF.

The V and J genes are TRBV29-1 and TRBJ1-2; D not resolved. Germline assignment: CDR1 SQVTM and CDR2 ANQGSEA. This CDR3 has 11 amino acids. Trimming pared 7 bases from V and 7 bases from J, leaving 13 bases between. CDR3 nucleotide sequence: TGCAGCGCTGGTCTCACCAGTGGCTACACCTTC. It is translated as CSAGLTSGYTF.

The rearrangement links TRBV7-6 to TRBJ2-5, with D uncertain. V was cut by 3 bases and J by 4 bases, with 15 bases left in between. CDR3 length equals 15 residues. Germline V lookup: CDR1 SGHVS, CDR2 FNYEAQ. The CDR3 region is CASSLWPVVRETQYF. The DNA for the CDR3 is TGTGCCAGCAGCTTGTGGCCAGTTGTGCGAGAGACCCAGTACTTC.

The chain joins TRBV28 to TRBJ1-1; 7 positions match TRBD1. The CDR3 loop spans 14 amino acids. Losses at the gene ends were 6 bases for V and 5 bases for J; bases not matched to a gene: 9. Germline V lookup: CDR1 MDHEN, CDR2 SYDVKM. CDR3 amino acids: CASRYRGGWTEAFF. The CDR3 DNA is TGTGCCAGCAGATACAGGGGAGGATGGACTGAAGCTTTCTTT.

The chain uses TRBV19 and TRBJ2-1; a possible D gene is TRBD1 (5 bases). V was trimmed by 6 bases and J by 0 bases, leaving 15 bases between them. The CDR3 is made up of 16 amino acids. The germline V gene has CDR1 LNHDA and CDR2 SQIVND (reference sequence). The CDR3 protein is CASRGAGDSSYNEQFF. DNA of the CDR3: TGTGCCAGTAGAGGGGCCGGAGACAGCTCCTACAATGAGCAGTTCTTC.

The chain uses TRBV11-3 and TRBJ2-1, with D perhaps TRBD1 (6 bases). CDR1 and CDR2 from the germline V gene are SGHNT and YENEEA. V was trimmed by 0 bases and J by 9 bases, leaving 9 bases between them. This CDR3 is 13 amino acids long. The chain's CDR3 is CASSLEDSGEQFF. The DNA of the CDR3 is TGTGCCAGCAGCTTAGAGGACAGCGGTGAGCAGTTCTTC.

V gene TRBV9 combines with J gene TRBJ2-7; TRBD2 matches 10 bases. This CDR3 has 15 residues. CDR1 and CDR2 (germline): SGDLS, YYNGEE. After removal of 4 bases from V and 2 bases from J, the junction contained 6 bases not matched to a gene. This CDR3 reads CASSQGTSVTYEQYF. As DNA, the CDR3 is TGTGCCAGCAGCCAAGGGACTAGCGTAACCTACGAGCAGTACTTC. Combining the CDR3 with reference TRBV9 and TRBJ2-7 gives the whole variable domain DSGVTQTPKHLITATGQRVTLRCSPRSGDLSVYWYQQSLDQGLQFLIQYYNGEERAKGNILERFSAQQFPDLHSELNLSSLELGDSALYFCASSQGTSVTYEQYFGPGTRLTVT.

CDR3 region: CASSVAGGRGLEQFF. The CDR3 region has the DNA TGTGCCAGCAGCGTAGCGGGAGGAAGGGGGCTTGAGCAGTTCTTC. The rearrangement links TRBV9 to TRBJ2-1, with D possibly being TRBD1 or TRBD2 (7 bases each). The CDR3 covers 15 residues. V was pared by 0 bases and J by 9 bases, with 16 bases between. Per germline, CDR1 SGDLS and CDR2 YYNGEE.

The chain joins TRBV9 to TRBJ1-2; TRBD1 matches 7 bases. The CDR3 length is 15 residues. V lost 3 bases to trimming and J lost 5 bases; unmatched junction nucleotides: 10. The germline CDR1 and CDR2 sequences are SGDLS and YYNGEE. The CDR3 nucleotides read TGTGCCAGCAGCGCCCCAGGGACAGACCTTTATGGCTACACCTTC. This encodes CASSAPGTDLYGYTF.

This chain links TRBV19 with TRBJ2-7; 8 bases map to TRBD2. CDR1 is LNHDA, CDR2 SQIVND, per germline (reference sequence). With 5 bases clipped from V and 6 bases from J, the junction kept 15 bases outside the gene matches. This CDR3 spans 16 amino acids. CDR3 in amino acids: CASSHRGQAGASEQYF. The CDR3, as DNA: TGTGCCAGTAGTCACCGAGGTCAAGCGGGAGCGAGCGAGCAGTACTTC.

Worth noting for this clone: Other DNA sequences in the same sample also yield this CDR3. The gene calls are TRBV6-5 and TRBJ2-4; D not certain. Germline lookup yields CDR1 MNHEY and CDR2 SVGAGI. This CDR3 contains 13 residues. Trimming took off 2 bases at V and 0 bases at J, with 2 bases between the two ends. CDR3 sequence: CASSYQAKNIQYF. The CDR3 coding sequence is TGTGCCAGCAGTTACCAAGCCAAAAACATTCAGTACTTC.

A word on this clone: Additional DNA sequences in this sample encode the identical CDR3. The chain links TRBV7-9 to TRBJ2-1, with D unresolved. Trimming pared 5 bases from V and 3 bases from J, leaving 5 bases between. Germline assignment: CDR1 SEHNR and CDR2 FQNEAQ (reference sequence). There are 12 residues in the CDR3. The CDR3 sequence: CASSPDYNEQFF. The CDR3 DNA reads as TGTGCCAGCAGCCCTGACTACAATGAGCAGTTCTTC.